The 2 T cell receptor beta chains below come from one sample, sequenced in a study of control samples from healthy donors and cancer patients. The table came from immunoSEQ multiplex PCR; TCRdb's copy has only in-frame clones and leaves some out. The sample shows about 140,000 clones, roughly 92% of them seen only once. Source material: blood. Every receptor here comes from a man aged 25 to 45 in good health.

Regarding this clone: One junction end does not reproduce the germline sequence, and a read error may be involved. In DNA, the CDR3 is TGTGCTAGCAGCTTAAACCCTAAGGAAAAACTGTTTTTT. It specifies CASSLNPKEKLFF. This rearrangement joins TRBV7-7 to TRBJ1-4; no definite D call. The germline V gene encodes CDR1 SSHAT and CDR2 FNYEAQ (reference sequence). The CDR3 has 13 residues.

V usage is TRBV7-2 and J usage is TRBJ2-1; D is undetermined. The germline gives CDR1 SGHTA, CDR2 FQGNSA. CDR3 length equals 15 residues. Trimming left V 0 bases short and J 8 bases short, with 14 bases between. In DNA, the CDR3 is TGTGCCAGCAGCTTAGCGTTAATATGGTCGGATGAGCAGTTCTTC. It is translated as CASSLALIWSDEQFF.